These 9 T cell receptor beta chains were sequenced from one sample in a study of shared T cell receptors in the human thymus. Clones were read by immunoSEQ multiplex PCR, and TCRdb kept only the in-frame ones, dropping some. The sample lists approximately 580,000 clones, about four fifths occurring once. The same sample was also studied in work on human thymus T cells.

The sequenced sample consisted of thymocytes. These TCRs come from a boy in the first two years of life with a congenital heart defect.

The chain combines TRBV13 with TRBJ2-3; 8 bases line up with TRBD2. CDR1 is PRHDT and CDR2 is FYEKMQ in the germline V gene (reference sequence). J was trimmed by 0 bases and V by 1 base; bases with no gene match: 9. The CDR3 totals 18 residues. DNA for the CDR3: TGTGCCAGCAGCTTAGTGCGGGAGGCGTCCTCTAGCACAGATACGCAGTATTTT. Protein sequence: CASSLVREASSSTDTQYF.

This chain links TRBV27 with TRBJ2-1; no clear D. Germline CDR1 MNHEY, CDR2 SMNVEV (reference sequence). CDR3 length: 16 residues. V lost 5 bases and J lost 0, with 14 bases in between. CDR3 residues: CASSTTPRGSYNEQFF. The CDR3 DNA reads TGTGCCAGCAGTACGACCCCAAGAGGCTCCTACAATGAGCAGTTCTTC.

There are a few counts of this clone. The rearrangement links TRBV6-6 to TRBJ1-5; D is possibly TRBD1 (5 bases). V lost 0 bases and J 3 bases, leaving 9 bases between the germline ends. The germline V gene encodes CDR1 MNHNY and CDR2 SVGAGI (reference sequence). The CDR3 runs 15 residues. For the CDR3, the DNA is TGTGCCAGCAGTTACTCGACACAGGTCAATCAGCCCCAGCATTTT. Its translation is CASSYSTQVNQPQHF.

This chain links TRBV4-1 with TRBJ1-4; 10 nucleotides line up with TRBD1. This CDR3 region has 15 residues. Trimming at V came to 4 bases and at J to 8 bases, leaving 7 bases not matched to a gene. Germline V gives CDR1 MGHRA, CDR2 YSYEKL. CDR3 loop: CASSPWTGGGEKLFF. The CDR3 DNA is TGCGCCAGCAGCCCTTGGACAGGGGGAGGAGAAAAACTGTTTTTT.

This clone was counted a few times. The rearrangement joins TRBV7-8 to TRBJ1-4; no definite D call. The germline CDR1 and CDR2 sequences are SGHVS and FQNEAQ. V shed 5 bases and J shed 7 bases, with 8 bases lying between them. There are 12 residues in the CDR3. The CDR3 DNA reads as TGTGCCAGCAGCCCAAGCGGTGAAAAACTGTTTTTT. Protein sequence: CASSPSGEKLFF. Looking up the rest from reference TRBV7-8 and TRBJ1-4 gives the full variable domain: GAGVSQSPRYKVAKRGQDVALRCDPISGHVSLFWYQQALGQGPEFLTYFQNEAQLDKSGLPSDRFFAERPEGSVSTLKIQRTQQEDSAVYLCASSPSGEKLFFGSGTQLSVL.

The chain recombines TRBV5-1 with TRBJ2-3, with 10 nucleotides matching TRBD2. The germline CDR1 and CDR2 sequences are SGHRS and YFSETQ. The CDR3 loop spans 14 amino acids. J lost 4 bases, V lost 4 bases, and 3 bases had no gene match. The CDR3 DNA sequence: TGCGCCAGCAGCCCCGGGACTAGCGCAGATACGCAGTATTTT. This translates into CASSPGTSADTQYF.

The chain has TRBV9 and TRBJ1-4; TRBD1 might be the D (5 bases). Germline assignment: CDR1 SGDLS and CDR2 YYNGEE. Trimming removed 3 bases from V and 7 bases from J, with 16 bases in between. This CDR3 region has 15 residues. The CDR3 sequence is CASSADTLIGEKLFF. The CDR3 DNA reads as TGTGCCAGCAGCGCGGACACCCTGATTGGTGAAAAACTGTTTTTT.

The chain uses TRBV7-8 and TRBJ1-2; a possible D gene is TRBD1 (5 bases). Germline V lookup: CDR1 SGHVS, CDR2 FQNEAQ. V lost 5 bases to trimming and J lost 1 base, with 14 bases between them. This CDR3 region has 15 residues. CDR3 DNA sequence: TGTGCCAGCAGCGCGGGACCGTGGATTAACTATGGCTACACCTTC. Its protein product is CASSAGPWINYGYTF.

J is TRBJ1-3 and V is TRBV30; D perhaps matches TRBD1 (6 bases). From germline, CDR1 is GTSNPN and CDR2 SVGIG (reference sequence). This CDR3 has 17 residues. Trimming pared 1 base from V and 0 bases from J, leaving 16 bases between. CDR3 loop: CAWSAETGTSSGNTIYF. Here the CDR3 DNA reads TGTGCCTGGAGTGCCGAGACAGGCACCAGCTCTGGAAACACCATATATTTT.